The entry below gives a single TCR beta chain sequence along with its context. Its antigen is unknown. This entry comes from a study of graft-versus-host responses after intestinal transplantation. Study in general: Recipients uniformly received anti-thymocyte globulin induction, followed by tacrolimus and steroids for 3 to 4 years. Notes on the study in general: GvH clone levels peaked in circulation, and this peak was associated with early post-transplant HvG declines.

CDR3 length equals 13 residues. Trimming stripped 5 bases from V and 1 base from J, with 6 bases between. CDR1 and CDR2 (germline): MGHRA, YSYEKL. Processing released intraepithelial and lamina propria lymphocytes from the graft tissue. Sequencing was performed with immunoSEQ multiplex PCR; in TCRdb, only in-frame clones are kept and a portion is missing. The profile shows approximately 63,000 clones, approximately 91% of them singletons. The clonotype originates from a human patient who received an intestinal transplant, so some T cells may come from the graft donor. The source was ileum tissue, collected 350 to 400 days after transplant. J is TRBJ1-3 and V is TRBV4-1; no clear D gene. The CDR3 DNA follows: TGCGCCAGCAGCAAGCCTTCTGGAAACACCATATATTTT. As protein: CASSKPSGNTIYF.